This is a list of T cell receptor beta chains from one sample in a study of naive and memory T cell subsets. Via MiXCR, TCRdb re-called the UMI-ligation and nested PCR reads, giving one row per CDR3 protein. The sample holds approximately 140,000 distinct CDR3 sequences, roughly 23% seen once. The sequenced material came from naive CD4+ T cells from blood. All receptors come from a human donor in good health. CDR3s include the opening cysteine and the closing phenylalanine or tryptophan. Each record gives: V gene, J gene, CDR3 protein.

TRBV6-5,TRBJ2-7,CASSNTGQGYEQYF
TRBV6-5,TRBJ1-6,CASSFSLSSYNSPLHF
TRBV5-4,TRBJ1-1,CASSTAIQGGGTEAFF
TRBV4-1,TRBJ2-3,CASSVSGSTTDTQYF
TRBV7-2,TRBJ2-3,CASSFQGADTQYF
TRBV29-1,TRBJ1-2,CSVFSTNYGYTF
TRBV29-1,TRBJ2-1,CSAKLGAGDEQFF
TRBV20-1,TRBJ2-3,CSASGGSTDTQYF
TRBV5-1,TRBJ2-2,CASSNLLQRGNTGELFF
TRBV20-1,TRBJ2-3,CSARDAGRPSTDTQYF
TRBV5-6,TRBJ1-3,CASSAGPGLSSGNTIYF
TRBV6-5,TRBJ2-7,CASSTGGLAGGWEQYF
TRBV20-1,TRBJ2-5,CSARAGTGNYETQYF
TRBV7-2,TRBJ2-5,CASSLELAGGAQETQYF
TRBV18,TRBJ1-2,CASSPRSSVPSYGYTF
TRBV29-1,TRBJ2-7,CSVDGGGSSGSYEQYF
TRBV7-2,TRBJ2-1,CASRRLANEQFF
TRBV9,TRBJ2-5,CASSPFTGGQETQYF
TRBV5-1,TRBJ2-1,CASSFQTSGSEQFF
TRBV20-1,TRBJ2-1,CSARRGALVEQFF
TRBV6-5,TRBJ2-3,CATKGESDTQYF
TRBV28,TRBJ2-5,CASNIAGGPSETQYF
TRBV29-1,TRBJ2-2,CSADRGPGELFF
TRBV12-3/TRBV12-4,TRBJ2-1,CASRHGTSGSTEQFF
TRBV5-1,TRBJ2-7,CASSDRGPPDEQYF
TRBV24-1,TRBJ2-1,CATSDLTAGPYNEQFF
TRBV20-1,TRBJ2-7,CSAAVVYEQYF
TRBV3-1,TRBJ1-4,CASSTTALNEKLFF
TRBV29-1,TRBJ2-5,CSAEEGYQETQYF
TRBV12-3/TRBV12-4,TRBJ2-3,CASSFPGSGTDTQYF
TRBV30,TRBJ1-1,CAWTGGGDEAFF
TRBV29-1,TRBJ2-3,CSVVGRNTDTQYF
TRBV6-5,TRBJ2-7,CASKKGLAAYEQYF
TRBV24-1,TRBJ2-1,CATSDLGGRILYNEQFF
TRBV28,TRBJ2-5,CASSSTDETQYF
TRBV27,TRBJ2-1,CASQLTRLAEYNEQFF
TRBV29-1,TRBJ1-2,CSALTASYGYTF
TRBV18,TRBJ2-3,CASSLAVTDTQYF
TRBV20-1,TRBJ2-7,CSASYALREWYEQYF
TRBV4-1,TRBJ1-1,CASSQLMTGVRTEAFF
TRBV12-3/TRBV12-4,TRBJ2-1,CASSSGGSGRNNEQFF
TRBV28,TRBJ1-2,CASSFLLLGRKPGTAYYGYTF
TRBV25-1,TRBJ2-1,CASSESPSDEQFF
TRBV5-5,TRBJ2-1,CASSIPRDKGNNEQFF
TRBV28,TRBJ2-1,CASYGPGSYNEQFF
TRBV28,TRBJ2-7,CASSSGTETHEQYF